These 3 T cell receptor beta chains were sequenced from one sample in a study of molecular identifiers for immune sequencing clone quantification. A single record per CDR3 protein comes from TCRdb applying MiXCR to the PCR reads. The top ten hold 0.84% of the sample, which has approximately 500,000 distinct CDR3 sequences, about 20% seen once. The sequenced sample consisted of naive CD8+ T cells from blood, with Jurkat cell RNA spiked in. Subset reported: FACS-sorted CD8+CD4-CCR7+CD45RA+ naive T cells. These receptors were obtained from a human donor in good health. Some libraries in this study had Jurkat cell RNA spiked in.

Points on this clonotype: A much larger clone is a single base away; this may be a read error. The chain couples TRBV7-9 to TRBJ2-7; D uncertain. Trimming pared 1 base from V and 6 bases from J, leaving 10 bases between. This CDR3 is 13 amino acids long. CDR1 SEHNR and CDR2 FQNEAQ come from the germline V gene (reference sequence). The CDR3 DNA is TGTGCCAGCAGCTTAGAGCGCTGGGGCGAGCAGTACTTC. Its protein is CASSLERWGEQYF.

The gene calls are TRBV19 and TRBJ2-7, with 8 nucleotides matching TRBD2. Germline V gene data show CDR1 as LNHDA and CDR2 as SQIVND (reference sequence). The CDR3 spans 15 residues. The trim removed 5 bases at V and 2 bases at J, leaving 8 bases unmatched. Here the CDR3 DNA reads TGTGCCAGTAGTCCTAGCGGGCAGGGAGCCTACGAGCAGTACTTC. Translated, it gives CASSPSGQGAYEQYF.

A word on this clonotype: This may be a read error: a much more frequent sequence differs by one nucleotide. The chain has TRBV29-1 and TRBJ1-1; D is ambiguous. The CDR3 runs to 12 residues. CDR1 is SQVTM and CDR2 is ANQGSEA in the germline V gene. CDR3 nucleotides: TGCAGCGCTGAAGGTTCTGGGACTGAAGCTTTCTTT. It specifies CSAEGSGTEAFF.